This T cell receptor (beta chain) stems from a study of Ad26.COV2.S vaccination and SARS-CoV-2 variants. Study background: Intramuscular Ad26.COV2.S at 5x10^10 or 1x10^11 viral particles.

The CDR3 contains 15 residues. CDR1 and CDR2 (germline): WNHNN, SYGVQD (reference sequence). Deletions cut 3 bases from V and 3 bases from J, with 11 bases between. Here immunoSEQ multiplex PCR was the method, and the copy in TCRdb shows in-frame clones only, minus some. The profile shows fewer than 400,000 clones, under 90% of them singletons. Details on this clone: What it binds is not known.

Described treatment: around 19 received Ad26.COV2.S at low or high dose, single or two shots; about 5 received placebo; per-sample allocation not given. The samples were gathered on day 63 after the first injection of vaccine or placebo. Study findings and constraints: Responses of spike-specific T cells (both CD8+ and CD4+) reportedly showed substantial breadth after vaccination.

The chain uses TRBV10-1 and TRBJ2-2; D is unresolved. The sequenced sample was peripheral blood, obtained in a trial of Ad26.COV2.S vaccine versus placebo. This clonotype was sampled from a person between 18 and 60 years old who received the Ad26.COV2.S COVID-19 vaccine or a placebo. The CDR3 DNA sequence: TGCGCCAGCAGTGACCTCGTTGGGGACACCGGGGAGCTGTTTTTT. Translated: CASSDLVGDTGELFF.